This TCR beta chain was sequenced during a study of shared clonotypes between healthy human individuals. TCRdb's table, derived via immunoSEQ multiplex PCR, lists solely in-frame clones and lacks some. The table has over a million clones, around 74% seen once. This clone has only one observation. The CDR3 sequence is 16 residues long. The junction had 6 bases not matched to a gene; V was cut back by 4 bases and J by 0 bases. CDR1 SGHAT and CDR2 FQNNGV come from the germline V gene. This clonotype was sampled from a man between 18 and 29 years old in good health. What was sequenced was memory CD4+ T cells sorted from blood. Indicated subset: CD45RA-negative fraction. The rearrangement uses TRBV11-2 and TRBJ1-3, with TRBD1 identical over 7 bases. In DNA form, the CDR3 reads TGTGCCAGCAGCTCCCGCGCAGGGGGCTCTGGAAACACCATATATTTT. Residues: CASSSRAGGSGNTIYF. Using reference TRBV11-2 and TRBJ1-3 for the parts outside the CDR3, the full variable domain is EAGVAQSPRYKIIEKRQSVAFWCNPISGHATLYWYQQILGQGPKLLIQFQNNGVVDDSQLPKDRFSAERLKGVDSTLKIQPAKLEDSAVYLCASSSRAGGSGNTIYFGEGSWLTVV.